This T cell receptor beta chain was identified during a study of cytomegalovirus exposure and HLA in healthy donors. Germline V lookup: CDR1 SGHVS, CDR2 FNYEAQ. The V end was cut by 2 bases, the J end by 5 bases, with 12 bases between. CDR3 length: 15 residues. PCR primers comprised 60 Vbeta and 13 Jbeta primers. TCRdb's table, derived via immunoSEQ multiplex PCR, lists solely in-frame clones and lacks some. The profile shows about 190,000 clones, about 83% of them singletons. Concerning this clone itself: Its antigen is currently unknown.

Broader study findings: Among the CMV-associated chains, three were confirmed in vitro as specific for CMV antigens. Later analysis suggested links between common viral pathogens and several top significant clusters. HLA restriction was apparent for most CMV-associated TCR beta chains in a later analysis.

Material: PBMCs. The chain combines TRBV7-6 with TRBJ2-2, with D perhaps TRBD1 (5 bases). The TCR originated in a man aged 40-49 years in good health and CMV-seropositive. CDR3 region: CASSLLQGGTGELFF. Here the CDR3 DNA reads TGTGCCAGCAGCTTACTCCAGGGCGGAACCGGGGAGCTGTTTTTT.